This T cell receptor (beta chain) was observed in a study of blood T cell repertoires in COVID-19. Study-level information: T cells, B-cell-depleted T cells, or PBMCs supplied cDNA or gDNA.

The CDR3 contains 14 residues. V gave up 5 bases and J gave up 3 bases; unmatched junction bases: 8. In germline, CDR1 is SGHKS, CDR2 YYEKEE (reference sequence). Using immunoSEQ multiplex PCR, the repertoire was profiled, and TCRdb retains in-frame clones only, with some absent. Of 250,000 to 400,000 clones listed, 90% are singletons. This chain joins TRBV5-5 and TRBJ2-7; 7 bases agree with TRBD1. The receptor was isolated from a woman in her twenties or thirties with COVID-19, enrolled during active disease. Sequencing was done on a sample of peripheral blood. CDR3 coding DNA: TGTGCCAGCAGTCGTGACAGGGAATACTACGAGCAGTACTTC. Translation: CASSRDREYYEQYF.